Shown below are 28 T cell receptor beta chains from a single sample sequenced in a study of blood T cell repertoires in COVID-19. Sequencing was performed with immunoSEQ multiplex PCR; in TCRdb, only in-frame clones are kept and a portion is missing. The repertoire consists of fewer than 600,000 clones, with 89% occurring once and the leading ten covering roughly 0.84%. Specimen: peripheral blood. The receptors here all came from a man between 18 and 35 years old with COVID-19, enrolled during active disease.

The chain has TRBV19 and TRBJ2-1, with D possibly TRBD2 on 6 matching bases. Trimming took off 4 bases at V and 6 bases at J, with 10 bases between the two ends. Per germline, CDR1 LNHDA and CDR2 SQIVND (reference sequence). The CDR3 spans 13 residues. CDR3 in amino acids: CASSNGGFNEQFF. In nucleotides, the CDR3 is TGTGCCAGTAGTAACGGAGGGTTCAATGAGCAGTTCTTC.

This chain joins TRBV19 and TRBJ2-7; 8 bases are shared with TRBD2. V gave up 6 bases and J gave up 5 bases; unmatched junction bases: 9. Per germline, CDR1 LNHDA and CDR2 SQIVND (reference sequence). CDR3 length equals 14 residues. CDR3 bases: TGTGCCAGTAGCCCCCGGGGGGGGGTACACGAGCAGTACTTC. It yields the protein CASSPRGGVHEQYF.

J is TRBJ2-1 and V is TRBV6-6, with 12 nucleotides matching TRBD2. Germline V gene sequence: CDR1 MNHNY, CDR2 SVGAGI (reference sequence). The CDR3 covers 17 residues. V was clipped by 5 bases and J by 8 bases; unmatched bases: 13. CDR3: CASSRLRTSGEVDEQFF. CDR3 sequence (DNA): TGTGCCAGCAGTAGATTAAGGACTAGCGGGGAAGTAGATGAGCAGTTCTTC.

This sequence joins TRBV6-5 and TRBJ2-5; TRBD2 matches at 7 bases. The CDR3 has 15 residues. V trimming: 2 bases; J trimming: 4 bases; junction bases outside the gene matches: 7. Germline V gives CDR1 MNHEY, CDR2 SVGAGI. The CDR3, as DNA: TGTGCCAGCAGTTACGAGGGGTGGGGGGGAGAGACCCAGTACTTC. It yields the protein CASSYEGWGGETQYF.

The chain employs TRBV7-9 and TRBJ1-1; no definite D call. The ends were cut back, 1 base at V and 1 base at J, with 4 bases in the middle. The V gene's germline CDR1 is SEHNR and CDR2 FQNEAQ (reference sequence). The CDR3 extends over 13 amino acids. CDR3 sequence (DNA): TGTGCCAGCAGCTTAGAGAGGAACACTGAAGCTTTCTTT. Residues: CASSLERNTEAFF.

CDR3 nucleotides: TGTGCCAGCAGCGCGGACAGCCAAGCCTATGGCTACACCTTC. This encodes CASSADSQAYGYTF. V gene TRBV9 combines with J gene TRBJ1-2; tentative D call: TRBD1 (6 bases). The CDR3 has 14 residues. Deletions cut 3 bases from V and 4 bases from J, with 13 bases between. Germline V gene data show CDR1 as SGDLS and CDR2 as YYNGEE.

With respect to this clone: Other DNA sequences within the sample encode an identical CDR3. The chain has TRBV24-1 and TRBJ2-1; 8 bases map to TRBD1. CDR1 and CDR2 (germline): KGHDR, SFDVKD. There are 16 residues in the CDR3. V was pared by 4 bases and J by 0 bases, with 4 bases of the junction left unmatched. The CDR3 sequence: CATSDPGQGSYNEQFF. The CDR3 DNA is TGTGCCACCAGTGACCCCGGACAGGGCTCCTACAATGAGCAGTTCTTC.

The rearrangement uses TRBV7-2 and TRBJ2-7; 9 bases align to TRBD1. V lost 4 bases, J lost 7 bases, and 11 bases stayed unmatched. CDR3 length: 15 amino acids. Per germline, CDR1 SGHTA and CDR2 FQGNSA. The CDR3, as DNA: TGTGCCAGCAGCTCATGGGGACAGGGTTTTGAGGAGCAGTACTTC. Protein sequence: CASSSWGQGFEEQYF. Drawing the rest from reference TRBV7-2 and TRBJ2-7, the complete variable domain is GAGVSQSPSNKVTEKGKDVELRCDPISGHTALYWYRQSLGQGLEFLIYFQGNSAPDKSGLPSDRFSAERTGGSVSTLTIQRTQQEDSAVYLCASSSWGQGFEEQYFGPGTRLTVT.

This chain connects TRBV27 to TRBJ2-2; tentatively, D is TRBD1 (5 bases). The CDR3 consists of 15 residues. The germline V gene has CDR1 MNHEY and CDR2 SMNVEV (reference sequence). The ends were cut back, 3 bases at V and 0 bases at J, with 8 bases in the middle. Here the CDR3 reads CASSFRAANTGELFF. In nucleotides, the CDR3 is TGTGCCAGCAGTTTCAGGGCGGCGAACACCGGGGAGCTGTTTTTT.

V is TRBV7-9 and J is TRBJ1-4; TRBD1 might be the D (5 bases). Trimming cost V 0 bases and J 10 bases, with 9 bases left between them. The CDR3 sequence is 13 residues long. Germline CDR1 SEHNR, CDR2 FQNEAQ (reference sequence). The CDR3 spells CASSLAGGRKLFF. Written as DNA, the CDR3 is TGTGCCAGCAGCTTAGCGGGGGGACGAAAACTGTTTTTT. The full variable domain, completed using reference TRBV7-9 and TRBJ1-4, is DTGVSQNPRHKITKRGQNVTFRCDPISEHNRLYWYRQTLGQGPEFLTYFQNEAQLEKSRLLSDRFSAERPKGSFSTLEIQRTEQGDSAMYLCASSLAGGRKLFFGSGTQLSVL.

J is TRBJ1-2 and V is TRBV7-9, with unresolved D. V was trimmed by 8 bases and J by 0 bases, leaving 13 bases between them. CDR1 and CDR2 from the germline V gene are SEHNR and FQNEAQ (reference sequence). The length of the CDR3 is 14 residues. CDR3 DNA: TGTGCCAGCTCCCTGGAGGAATCTAACTATGGCTACACCTTC. It is translated as CASSLEESNYGYTF. The variable domain in full, with the rest retrieved from reference TRBV7-9 and TRBJ1-2, is DTGVSQNPRHKITKRGQNVTFRCDPISEHNRLYWYRQTLGQGPEFLTYFQNEAQLEKSRLLSDRFSAERPKGSFSTLEIQRTEQGDSAMYLCASSLEESNYGYTFGSGTRLTVV.

J is TRBJ1-3 and V is TRBV5-4; D gene ambiguous. Germline CDR1 SGHNT, CDR2 YYREEE (reference sequence). The CDR3 loop spans 15 amino acids. The V end lost 2 bases, the J end lost 6 bases, and 15 bases lay between the germline ends. In DNA form, the CDR3 reads TGTGCCAGCAGCTTCACGGGCGGCGGGAAAAACACCATATATTTT. As protein: CASSFTGGGKNTIYF.

The rearrangement joins TRBV6-1 to TRBJ1-4; 11 bases are shared with TRBD1. CDR1 is MNHNS, CDR2 SASEGT, per germline. The J segment lost 0 bases and the V segment lost 2 bases, leaving 8 bases of the junction unmatched. CDR3 length: 19 amino acids. CDR3 sequence (DNA): TGTGCCAGCAGTGAAAGCGGGGACAGGGGGAAAGCAACTAATGAAAAACTGTTTTTT. It translates to CASSESGDRGKATNEKLFF.

The chain is built from TRBV3-1 (or the pseudogene TRBV3-2) and TRBJ1-2; 7 nucleotides align to TRBD1. The CDR3 covers 15 residues. The germline V gene has CDR1 LGHDT and CDR2 YNNKEL (reference sequence). V lost 3 bases, J lost 4 bases, and 8 bases stayed unmatched. The CDR3 region has the DNA TGTGCCAGCAGCCAGCCAAGACAGGGAATCTATGGCTACACCTTC. It specifies CASSQPRQGIYGYTF.

The gene calls are TRBV5-1 and TRBJ2-1; possible D gene TRBD1, 6 bases. This CDR3 is 15 amino acids long. V was trimmed by 0 bases and J by 3 bases, leaving 10 bases between them. CDR1 SGHRS and CDR2 YFSETQ come from the germline V gene. In DNA, the CDR3 is TGCGCCAGCAGCTTGGGGCAGGGGATCTACAATGAGCAGTTCTTC. Protein sequence: CASSLGQGIYNEQFF.

The chain carries TRBV4-2 and TRBJ1-4, with D maybe TRBD1 (5 bases). This CDR3 spans 15 amino acids. V lost 7 bases, J lost 8 bases, and 20 bases lay in between. CDR1 is LGHNA and CDR2 is YNFKEQ in the germline V gene. The CDR3 spells CASTQKGAVEEKLFF. CDR3 DNA: TGTGCCAGCACCCAGAAAGGGGCAGTAGAGGAAAAACTGTTTTTT.

This clone was seen more than once but under ten times. V usage is TRBV5-1 and J usage is TRBJ1-6; D is ambiguous. Trimming took 1 base from V and 7 from J, leaving 9 bases between them. CDR3 length: 14 amino acids. Germline V gene data show CDR1 as SGHRS and CDR2 as YFSETQ. The CDR3 here is CASSLSASNSPLHF. CDR3 bases: TGCGCCAGCAGCTTGTCAGCTAGCAATTCACCCCTCCACTTT.

On this clone: This same CDR3 is encoded by further DNA sequences in the sample. The chain has TRBV19 and TRBJ2-7; unclear D gene. This CDR3 has 12 amino acids. The germline V and J ends were trimmed by 1 base and 6 bases, with 7 bases remaining between them. The V gene's germline CDR1 is LNHDA and CDR2 SQIVND (reference sequence). The CDR3, as DNA: TGTGCCAGTAGTATAGGTCCTAGCGAGCAGTACTTC. This sequence encodes CASSIGPSEQYF.

This chain uses TRBV4-1 with TRBJ2-6, with D maybe TRBD1 (6 bases). The CDR3 extends over 17 amino acids. Trimming removed 2 bases at V and 1 base at J, with 12 bases between. Germline V gene lookup returns CDR1 MGHRA and CDR2 YSYEKL. In nucleotides, the CDR3 is TGCGCCAGCAGCCAATACCAGGGGACGTCTGGGGCCAACGTCCTGACTTTC. It codes for CASSQYQGTSGANVLTF.

This clone was seen just once. V is TRBV29-1 and J is TRBJ2-2; 9 bases match TRBD2. Germline trimming cut 6 bases from V and 1 base from J; bases unmatched to any gene: 3. The germline V gene encodes CDR1 SQVTM and CDR2 ANQGSEA. This CDR3 is 14 amino acids long. DNA of the CDR3: TGCAGCGTGGCTAGCGGGGTGAACACCGGGGAGCTGTTTTTT. Translation: CSVASGVNTGELFF.

Only a few counts were recorded for this clone. The rearrangement joins TRBV30 to TRBJ2-7, with D tentatively TRBD2 (6 bases). CDR1 is GTSNPN, CDR2 SVGIG, per germline (reference sequence). V was clipped by 7 bases and J by 2 bases, with 21 bases between them. CDR3 length equals 15 residues. The CDR3 region is CAFSTPPAGPYEQYF. CDR3 DNA: TGTGCCTTTAGTACCCCCCCGGCGGGGCCCTACGAGCAGTACTTC.

The chain employs TRBV12-3 or TRBV12-4 and TRBJ1-5, with no clear D. The CDR3 runs 13 residues. The ends were cut back, 3 bases at V and 3 bases at J, with 6 bases in the middle. CDR3 loop: CASSFRYNQPQHF. The CDR3 DNA reads as TGTGCCAGCAGTTTTAGATACAATCAGCCCCAGCATTTT.

The rearrangement uses TRBV9 and TRBJ1-1, with 9 bases fitting TRBD1. The germline CDR1 and CDR2 sequences are SGDLS and YYNGEE. The ends lost 4 bases at V and 0 bases at J; junction bases unmatched: 10. The length of the CDR3 is 17 residues. In nucleotides, the CDR3 is TGTGCCAGCAGCCACCACCGGGACAGGGAAATGAACACTGAAGCTTTCTTT. Its translation: CASSHHRDREMNTEAFF.

The chain carries TRBV2 and TRBJ1-5, with TRBD1 identical over 10 bases. J gave up 3 bases and V 5 bases, and 7 bases lay outside the gene matches. The CDR3 totals 16 residues. Per the germline V gene, CDR1 is SNHLY and CDR2 is FYNNEI. CDR3 protein: CASSPGDRGVNQPQHF. In nucleotides, the CDR3 is TGTGCCAGCAGTCCGGGGGACAGGGGAGTCAATCAGCCCCAGCATTTT.

This chain connects TRBV11-2 to TRBJ2-5, with 7 positions matching TRBD2. The CDR3 loop spans 15 amino acids. J lost 4 bases, V lost 5 bases, and 10 bases had no gene match. The germline V gene encodes CDR1 SGHAT and CDR2 FQNNGV. CDR3 residues: CASSPSRAGVETQYF. Written as DNA, the CDR3 is TGTGCCAGCAGCCCCAGCCGGGCGGGAGTAGAGACCCAGTACTTC.

This sequence joins TRBV5-6 and TRBJ2-5; the match to TRBD1 covers 9 bases. The CDR3 contains 15 residues. Germline V lookup: CDR1 SGHDT, CDR2 YYEEEE. The V segment lost 3 bases and the J segment 2 bases; nucleotides outside the gene matches: 5. CDR3 nucleotide sequence: TGTGCCAGCAGCTCCTACAGGGGGCCACAAGAGACCCAGTACTTC. This encodes CASSSYRGPQETQYF. The full variable domain, with the rest looked up from reference TRBV5-6 and TRBJ2-5, is DAGVTQSPTHLIKTRGQQVTLRCSPKSGHDTVSWYQQALGQGPQFIFQYYEEEERQRGNFPDRFSGHQFPNYSSELNVNALLLGDSALYLCASSSYRGPQETQYFGPGTRLLVL.

The chain links TRBV3-1 (or the pseudogene TRBV3-2) to TRBJ1-4, with D possibly being TRBD1 (6 bases). This CDR3 has 12 amino acids. The V end was cut by 5 bases, the J end by 8 bases, with 9 bases between. In germline, CDR1 is LGHDT, CDR2 YNNKEL (reference sequence). CDR3 sequence: CASSITGEKLFF. The DNA of the CDR3 is TGTGCCAGCAGCATAACAGGGGAAAAACTGTTTTTT.

This chain joins TRBV18 and TRBJ2-5, with 10 bases aligning to TRBD2. V dropped 3 bases and J dropped 4; count of bases not matched to a gene: 5. The CDR3 has 15 residues. Germline-derived CDR1 and CDR2 are KGHSH and LQKENI. This CDR3 is CASSPDLAGVETQYF. The CDR3 nucleotides read TGTGCCAGCTCACCCGATCTAGCGGGGGTAGAGACCCAGTACTTC.